This T cell receptor beta chain originates from a study of PD-1 blockade in classical Hodgkin lymphoma. Findings of the study overall: As was reported, newly diagnosed patients showed lower baseline TCR diversity than healthy donors did.

Assay: immunoSEQ multiplex PCR; the TCRdb copy retains only in-frame clones and omits some. The sample contains some 5,400 clones, roughly nine tenths of which appear only once. The germline gives CDR1 MRHNA, CDR2 SNTAGT. J lost 9 bases, V lost 3 bases, and 4 bases had no gene match. The CDR3 length is 13 residues. Time point denoted: newly diagnosed, previously untreated cHL patient sample. The study isolated CD8+ T cells from thawed PBMCs by magnetic negative selection. As a comparison, the study used PBMCs from newly diagnosed, untreated classical Hodgkin lymphoma. A remark on this clone: Its antigen is undetermined.

The rearrangement links TRBV6-4 to TRBJ2-1; TRBD2 matches 8 bases. This clonotype originated in a human donor with classical Hodgkin lymphoma. Source material: CD8+ T cells from blood. CDR3 DNA sequence: TGTGCCAGCAGTGAGACTAGCGCTGGTGAGCAGTTCTTC. Translation gives CASSETSAGEQFF.